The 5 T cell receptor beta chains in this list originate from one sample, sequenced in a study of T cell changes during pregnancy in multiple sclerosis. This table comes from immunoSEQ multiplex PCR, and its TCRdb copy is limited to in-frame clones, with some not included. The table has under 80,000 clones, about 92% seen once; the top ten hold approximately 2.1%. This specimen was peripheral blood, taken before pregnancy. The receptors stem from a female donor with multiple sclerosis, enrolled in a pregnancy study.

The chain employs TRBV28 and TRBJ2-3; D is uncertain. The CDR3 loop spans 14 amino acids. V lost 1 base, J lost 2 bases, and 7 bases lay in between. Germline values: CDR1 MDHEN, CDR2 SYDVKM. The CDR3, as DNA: TGTGCCAGCAGTTTATACGGTACCACAGATACGCAGTATTTT. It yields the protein CASSLYGTTDTQYF.

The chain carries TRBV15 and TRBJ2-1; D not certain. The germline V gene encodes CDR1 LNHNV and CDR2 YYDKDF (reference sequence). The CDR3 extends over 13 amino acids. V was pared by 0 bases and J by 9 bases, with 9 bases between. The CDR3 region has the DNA TGTGCCACCAGCAGAGATATTGGCAGTGAGCAGTTCTTC. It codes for CATSRDIGSEQFF.

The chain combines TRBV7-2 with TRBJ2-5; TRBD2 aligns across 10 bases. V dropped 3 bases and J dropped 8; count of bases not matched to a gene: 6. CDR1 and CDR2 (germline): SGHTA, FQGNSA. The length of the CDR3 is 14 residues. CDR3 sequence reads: CASSFQRGGTTQYF. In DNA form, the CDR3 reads TGTGCCAGCAGCTTCCAGCGGGGGGGAACAACCCAGTACTTC.

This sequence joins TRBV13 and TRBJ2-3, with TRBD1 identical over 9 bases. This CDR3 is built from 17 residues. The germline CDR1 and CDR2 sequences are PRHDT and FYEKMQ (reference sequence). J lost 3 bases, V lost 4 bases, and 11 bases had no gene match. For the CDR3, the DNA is TGTGCCAGCAGCTGGACCGGGACAGGGAGGAGTACAGATACGCAGTATTTT. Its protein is CASSWTGTGRSTDTQYF.

CDR3 bases: TGTGCCAGCGGCTATACACCGAACACTGAAGCTTTCTTT. This encodes CASGYTPNTEAFF. This sequence joins TRBV7-3 and TRBJ1-1; the D is unclear. V was clipped by 8 bases and J by 1 base, with 11 bases between them. Germline V lookup: CDR1 SGHTA, CDR2 FQGTGA. The CDR3 extends over 13 amino acids.